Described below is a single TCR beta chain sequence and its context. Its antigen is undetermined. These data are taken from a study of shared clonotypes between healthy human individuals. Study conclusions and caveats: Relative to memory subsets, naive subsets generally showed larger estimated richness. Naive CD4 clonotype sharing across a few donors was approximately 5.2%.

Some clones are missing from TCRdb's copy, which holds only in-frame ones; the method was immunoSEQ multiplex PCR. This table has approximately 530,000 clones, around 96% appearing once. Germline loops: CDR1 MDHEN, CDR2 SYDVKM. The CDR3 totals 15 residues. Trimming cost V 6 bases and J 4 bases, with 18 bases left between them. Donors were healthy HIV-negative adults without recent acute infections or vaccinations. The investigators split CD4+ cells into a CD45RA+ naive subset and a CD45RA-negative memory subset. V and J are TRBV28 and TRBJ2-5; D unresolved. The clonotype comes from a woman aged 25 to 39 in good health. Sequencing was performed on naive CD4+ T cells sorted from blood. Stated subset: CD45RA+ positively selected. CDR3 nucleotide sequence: TGTGCCAGCAGCACCCCTCGGGTAGATTCAGAGACCCAGTACTTC. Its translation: CASSTPRVDSETQYF.